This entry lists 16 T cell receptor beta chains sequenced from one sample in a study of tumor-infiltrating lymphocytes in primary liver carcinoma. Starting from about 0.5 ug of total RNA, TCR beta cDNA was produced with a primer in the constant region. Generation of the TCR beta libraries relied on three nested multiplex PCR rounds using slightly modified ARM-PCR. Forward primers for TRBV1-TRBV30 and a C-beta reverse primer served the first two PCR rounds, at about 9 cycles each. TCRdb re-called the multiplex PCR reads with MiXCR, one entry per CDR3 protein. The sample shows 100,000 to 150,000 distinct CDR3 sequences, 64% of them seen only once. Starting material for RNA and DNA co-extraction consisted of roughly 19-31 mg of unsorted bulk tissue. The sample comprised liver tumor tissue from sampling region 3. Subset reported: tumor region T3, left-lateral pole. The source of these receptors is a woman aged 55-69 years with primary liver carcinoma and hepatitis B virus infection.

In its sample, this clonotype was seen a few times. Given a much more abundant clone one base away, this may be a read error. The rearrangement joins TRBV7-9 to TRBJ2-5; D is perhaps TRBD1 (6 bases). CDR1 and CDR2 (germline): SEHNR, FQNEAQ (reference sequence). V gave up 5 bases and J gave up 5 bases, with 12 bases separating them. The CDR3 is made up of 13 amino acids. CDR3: CASSRGHGETQYF. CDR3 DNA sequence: TGTGCCAGCAGCCGGGGACATGGGGAGACCCAGTACTTC. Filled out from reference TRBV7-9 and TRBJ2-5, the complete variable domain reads DTGVSQNPRHKITKRGQNVTFRCDPISEHNRLYWYRQTLGQGPEFLTYFQNEAQLEKSRLLSDRFSAERPKGSFSTLEIQRTEQGDSAMYLCASSRGHGETQYFGPGTRLLVL.

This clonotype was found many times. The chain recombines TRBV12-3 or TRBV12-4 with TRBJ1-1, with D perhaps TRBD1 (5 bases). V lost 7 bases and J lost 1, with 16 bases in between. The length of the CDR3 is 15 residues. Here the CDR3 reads CASTLGTKQNTEAFF. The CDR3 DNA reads TGTGCCAGCACCCTAGGGACGAAACAGAACACTGAAGCTTTCTTT.

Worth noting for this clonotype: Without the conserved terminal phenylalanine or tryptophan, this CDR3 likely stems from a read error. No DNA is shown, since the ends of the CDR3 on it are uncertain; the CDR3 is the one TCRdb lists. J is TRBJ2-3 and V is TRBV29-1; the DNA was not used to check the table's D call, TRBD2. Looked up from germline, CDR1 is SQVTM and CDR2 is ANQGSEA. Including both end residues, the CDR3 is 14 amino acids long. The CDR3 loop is CSVSSEWGTDTQYS.

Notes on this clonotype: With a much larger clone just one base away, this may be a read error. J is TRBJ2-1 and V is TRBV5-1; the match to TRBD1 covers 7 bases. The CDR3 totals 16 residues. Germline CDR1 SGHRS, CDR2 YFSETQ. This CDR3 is CASSTSTGALYNELFF. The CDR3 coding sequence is TGCGCCAGCAGCACCTCAACAGGGGCCCTCTACAATGAGCTGTTCTTC.

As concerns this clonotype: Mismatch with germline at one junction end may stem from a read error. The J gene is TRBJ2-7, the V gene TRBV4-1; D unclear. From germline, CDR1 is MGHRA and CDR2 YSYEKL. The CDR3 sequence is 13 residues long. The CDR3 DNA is TGCGCCAGCAACCAAGTTTCAGGCGACGAGCAGTATTTC. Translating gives CASNQVSGDEQYF.

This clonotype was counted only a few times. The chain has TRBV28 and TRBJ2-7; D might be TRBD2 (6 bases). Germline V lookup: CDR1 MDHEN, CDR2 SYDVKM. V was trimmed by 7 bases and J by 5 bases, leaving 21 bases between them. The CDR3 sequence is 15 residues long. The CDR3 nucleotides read TGTGCCAGCACCCCAGGAGGGACGGGCCCCCACGAGCAGTACTTC. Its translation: CASTPGGTGPHEQYF.

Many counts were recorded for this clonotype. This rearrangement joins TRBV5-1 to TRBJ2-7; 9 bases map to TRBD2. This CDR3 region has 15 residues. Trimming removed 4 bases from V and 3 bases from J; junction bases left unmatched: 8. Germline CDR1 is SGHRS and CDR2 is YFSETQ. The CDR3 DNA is TGCGCCAGCAGCCTAGCGGGGACAGACTACTACGAGCAGTACTTC. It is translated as CASSLAGTDYYEQYF.

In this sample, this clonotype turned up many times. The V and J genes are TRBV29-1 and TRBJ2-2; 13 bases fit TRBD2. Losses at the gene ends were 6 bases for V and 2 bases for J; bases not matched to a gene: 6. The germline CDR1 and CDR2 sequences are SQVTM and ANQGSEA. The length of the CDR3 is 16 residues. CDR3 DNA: TGCAGCGTCCCCGGGACTAGCGGGGCTAACACCGGGGAGCTGTTTTTT. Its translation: CSVPGTSGANTGELFF.

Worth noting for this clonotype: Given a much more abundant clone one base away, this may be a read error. CDR3 amino acids: CASSLVAAAPYNEQFF. Written as DNA, the CDR3 is TGTGCCAGCAGCTTGGTGGCCGCCGCACCGTACAATGAGCAGTTCTTC. The chain employs TRBV5-4 and TRBJ2-1; D unclear. Germline lookup yields CDR1 SGHNT and CDR2 YYREEE (reference sequence). V dropped 0 bases and J dropped 4 bases, with 14 bases sitting between them. The CDR3 loop spans 16 amino acids.

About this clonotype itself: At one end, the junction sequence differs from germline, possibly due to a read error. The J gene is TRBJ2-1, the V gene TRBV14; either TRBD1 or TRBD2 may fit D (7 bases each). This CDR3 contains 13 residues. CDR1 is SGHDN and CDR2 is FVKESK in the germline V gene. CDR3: CASGPRGGNEKFF. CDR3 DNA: TGTGCCAGCGGCCCCAGGGGGGGCAATGAGAAGTTCTTC.

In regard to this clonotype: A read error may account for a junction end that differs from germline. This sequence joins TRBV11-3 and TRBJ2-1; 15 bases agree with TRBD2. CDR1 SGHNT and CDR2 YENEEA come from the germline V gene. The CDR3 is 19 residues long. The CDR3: CVSSAEQGGLAGGFNEQFF. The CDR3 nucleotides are TGTGTCAGCAGTGCCGAACAGGGGGGACTAGCGGGAGGATTCAATGAGCAGTTCTTC.

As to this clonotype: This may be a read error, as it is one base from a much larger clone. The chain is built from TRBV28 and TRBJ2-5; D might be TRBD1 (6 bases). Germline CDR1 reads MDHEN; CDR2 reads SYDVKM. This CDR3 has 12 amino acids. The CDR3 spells CVSSGGRETQYF. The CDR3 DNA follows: TGTGTCAGCAGTGGGGGCAGGGAGACCCAGTACTTC.

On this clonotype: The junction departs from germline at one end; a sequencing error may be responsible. Written as DNA, the CDR3 is TGCGCCAGCAGTTCACCCCGGGACTCCAGGGAGCAGTGCTTC. It specifies CASSSPRDSREQCF. This sequence joins TRBV28 and TRBJ2-7; TRBD2 might be the D (6 bases). The CDR3 covers 14 residues. Germline V gene lookup returns CDR1 MDHEN and CDR2 SYDVKM.

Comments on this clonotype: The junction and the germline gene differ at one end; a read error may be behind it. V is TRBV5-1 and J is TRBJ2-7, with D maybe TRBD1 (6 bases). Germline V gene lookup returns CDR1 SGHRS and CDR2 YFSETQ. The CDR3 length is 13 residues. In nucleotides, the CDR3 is TGCGCCAGCAGCTTGGACAGGGTCTACGATCAGTACTTC. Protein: CASSLDRVYDQYF. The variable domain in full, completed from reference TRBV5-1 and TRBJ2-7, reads KAGVTQTPRYLIKTRGQQVTLSCSPISGHRSVSWYQQTPGQGLQFLFEYFSETQRNKGNFPGRFSGRQFSNSRSEMNVSTLELGDSALYLCASSLDRVYDQYFGPGTRLTVT.

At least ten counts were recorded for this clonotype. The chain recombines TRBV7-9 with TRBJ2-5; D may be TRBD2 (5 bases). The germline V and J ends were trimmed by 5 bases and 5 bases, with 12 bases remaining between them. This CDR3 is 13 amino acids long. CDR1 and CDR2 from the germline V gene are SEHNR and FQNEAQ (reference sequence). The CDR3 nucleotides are TGTGCCAGCAGCCCAAGGGAGAGCGAGACCCAGTACTTC. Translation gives CASSPRESETQYF.

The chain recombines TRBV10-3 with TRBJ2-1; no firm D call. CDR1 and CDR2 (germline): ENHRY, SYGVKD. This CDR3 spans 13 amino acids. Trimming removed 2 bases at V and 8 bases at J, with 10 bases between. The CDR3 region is CAISERPDDEQFF. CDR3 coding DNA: TGTGCCATCAGTGAGAGGCCAGATGATGAGCAGTTCTTC.